Shown below are 25 T cell receptor beta chains from a single sample sequenced in a study of T cells in Graves' hyperthyroidism and ophthalmopathy. Using RNA transcripts as the source, TCR beta CDR3 regions were amplified. The TCR CDR3 was amplified in a first-round RT-PCR using the HTBI primer set. TCRdb recomputed calls from the multiplex PCR reads with MiXCR, one row per CDR3 protein. The table shows 500,000 or so distinct CDR3 sequences, with roughly 18% occurring only once. The sequencing sample was made of blood. The receptors derive from a woman between 18 and 29 years old with Graves' ophthalmopathy.

At least ten counts were recorded for this clonotype. The chain uses TRBV5-1 and TRBJ2-1; 10 nucleotides match TRBD2. Per germline, CDR1 SGHRS and CDR2 YFSETQ. Trimming removed 2 bases from V and 8 bases from J; junction bases left unmatched: 7. CDR3 length equals 15 residues. CDR3 sequence: CASSLTSGINDEQFF. The CDR3 coding sequence is TGCGCCAGCAGCTTAACTAGCGGGATAAATGATGAGCAGTTCTTC.

As concerns this clonotype: Since a much larger clone is just one base distant, this may be a read error. The genes are TRBV24-1 and TRBJ1-1, with a weak D call TRBD1 (6 bases). The length of the CDR3 is 15 residues. The V gene's germline CDR1 is KGHDR and CDR2 SFDVKD. In DNA form, the CDR3 reads TGTACCACCAGTGGATCAAGGGGGGCTTACACTGAAGCTTTCTTT. Protein: CTTSGSRGAYTEAFF.

This chain joins TRBV27 and TRBJ1-5; 9 bases are a match to TRBD1. V was pared by 2 bases and J by 4 bases, with 6 bases of the junction left unmatched. The germline CDR1 and CDR2 sequences are MNHEY and SMNVEV (reference sequence). This CDR3 has 16 amino acids. The CDR3 protein is CASSLDGTGYNQPQHF. Here the CDR3 DNA reads TGTGCCAGCAGTTTAGATGGGACAGGGTATAATCAGCCCCAGCATTTT.

The sample holds many counts of this clonotype. The chain joins TRBV28 to TRBJ2-7, with D tentatively TRBD2 (6 bases). The CDR3 contains 16 residues. Per the germline V gene, CDR1 is MDHEN and CDR2 is SYDVKM. The V end was cut by 4 bases, the J end by 2 bases, with 18 bases between. The CDR3: CASSSQRKRAAYEQYF. CDR3 bases: TGTGCCAGCAGTTCCCAAAGAAAGCGGGCCGCCTACGAGCAGTACTTC.

This clonotype was picked up a small number of times. The chain is built from TRBV27 and TRBJ2-4; no definite D call. Germline CDR1 and CDR2: MNHEY and SMNVEV (reference sequence). V shed 3 bases and J shed 2 bases, with 11 bases lying between them. The CDR3 runs 15 residues. The CDR3: CASSFHTGSKNIQYF. In DNA form, the CDR3 reads TGTGCCAGCAGTTTTCACACGGGTTCCAAAAACATTCAGTACTTC.

This clonotype was recorded a few times. The rearrangement uses TRBV10-3 and TRBJ2-7, with a weak D call TRBD2 (5 bases). This CDR3 contains 14 residues. Germline loops: CDR1 ENHRY, CDR2 SYGVKD. The V end lost 4 bases, the J end lost 6 bases, and 16 bases lay between the germline ends. The CDR3 loop is CAISGENLRCEQYF. CDR3 in DNA: TGTGCCATCAGTGGGGAGAATTTGAGGTGCGAGCAGTACTTC.

This clonotype was counted ten times or more. The CDR3 sequence is CATSDPGLGEQYF. The DNA of the CDR3 is TGTGCCACCAGTGATCCGGGCCTTGGCGAGCAGTACTTC. The chain employs TRBV24-1 and TRBJ2-7; D call uncertain. V lost 3 bases to trimming and J lost 6 bases, with 11 bases between them. The CDR3 length is 13 residues. Germline V gene lookup returns CDR1 KGHDR and CDR2 SFDVKD.

This clonotype occurred many times. The rearrangement joins TRBV12-3 or TRBV12-4 to TRBJ2-1; D is possibly TRBD1 (5 bases). V was clipped by 3 bases and J by 7 bases, with 10 bases between them. This CDR3 comprises 13 residues. The CDR3, as DNA: TGTGCCAGCAGTTTGGCAGGGCCAAATGAGCAGTTCTTC. It translates to CASSLAGPNEQFF.

This clonotype was detected only a few times. J is TRBJ2-1 and V is TRBV4-1, with TRBD2 matching over 11 bases. This CDR3 contains 16 residues. The V segment lost 1 base and the J segment 6 bases; nucleotides outside the gene matches: 5. Germline assignment: CDR1 MGHRA and CDR2 YSYEKL. The CDR3 loop is CASSQALAGVANEQFF. The CDR3 coding sequence is TGCGCCAGCAGCCAAGCACTAGCGGGAGTAGCCAATGAGCAGTTCTTC.

This clonotype was seen at least ten times. This chain uses TRBV20-1 with TRBJ2-7; 10 bases match TRBD1. This CDR3 is built from 13 residues. The V segment lost 3 bases and the J segment 2 bases; nucleotides outside the gene matches: 1. Germline V gene data show CDR1 as DFQATT and CDR2 as SNEGSKA (reference sequence). CDR3 residues: CSARGQGTYEQYF. The CDR3 bases are TGCAGTGCTAGGGGACAGGGGACCTACGAGCAGTACTTC.

This clonotype came up many times. The gene calls are TRBV7-8 and TRBJ2-7; D not certain. V was trimmed by 6 bases and J by 3 bases, leaving 12 bases between them. The length of the CDR3 is 13 residues. CDR1 and CDR2 (germline): SGHVS, FQNEAQ. CDR3 region: CASSLGRSYEQYF. Written as DNA, the CDR3 is TGTGCCAGCAGTTTGGGCAGAAGCTACGAGCAGTACTTC.

The gene calls are TRBV19 and TRBJ2-7; 9 bases fit TRBD1. Losses at the gene ends were 7 bases for V and 5 bases for J; bases not matched to a gene: 15. Germline V gives CDR1 LNHDA, CDR2 SQIVND (reference sequence). CDR3 size: 16 residues. The CDR3 nucleotides read TGTGCCAGTAAACCAGGCCACGGGACAGGGTTCAACGAGCAGTACTTC. It codes for CASKPGHGTGFNEQYF.

This clonotype was counted at least ten times. This rearrangement joins TRBV18 to TRBJ2-2; D is uncertain. Germline V gene sequence: CDR1 KGHSH, CDR2 LQKENI. This CDR3 region has 13 residues. V lost 2 bases, J lost 7 bases, and 8 bases lay in between. The chain's CDR3 is CASSPGVGGELFF. CDR3 in DNA: TGTGCCAGCTCACCAGGAGTTGGCGGGGAGCTGTTTTTT.

This clonotype was seen ten or more times. CDR3 sequence: CASSQATDQPQHF. As DNA, the CDR3 is TGTGCCAGCAGCCAAGCGACCGATCAGCCCCAGCATTTT. This sequence joins TRBV3-1 and TRBJ1-5; D unclear. The V and J ends lost 1 base and 5 bases respectively, with 6 bases between them. Germline lookup yields CDR1 LGHDT and CDR2 YNNKEL (reference sequence). The CDR3 has 13 residues.

This clonotype was found many times. The chain has TRBV5-1 and TRBJ1-1; 9 nucleotides align to TRBD1. The CDR3 has 14 amino acids. Germline CDR1 is SGHRS and CDR2 is YFSETQ. V trimming: 2 bases; J trimming: 4 bases; junction bases outside the gene matches: 3. The CDR3 protein is CASSLQGAGTEAFF. CDR3 DNA: TGCGCCAGCAGCTTACAGGGGGCAGGCACTGAAGCTTTCTTT.

This clonotype has at least ten counts. The genes are TRBV12-3 or TRBV12-4 and TRBJ2-7, with 9 positions matching TRBD2. The CDR3 covers 17 residues. V was pared by 5 bases and J by 0 bases, with 11 bases of the junction left unmatched. The DNA of the CDR3 is TGTGCCAGCAGTGGGTCCGGACTAGCGAGGAGCTCCTACGAGCAGTACTTC. Translation gives CASSGSGLARSSYEQYF.

This clonotype was detected ten times or more. The chain is built from TRBV7-9 and TRBJ1-1; no clear D. The germline gives CDR1 SEHNR, CDR2 FQNEAQ (reference sequence). The CDR3 is 15 residues long. Trimming took 5 bases from V and 0 from J, leaving 13 bases between them. The CDR3 sequence: CASSPEEQLNTEAFF. CDR3 DNA sequence: TGTGCCAGCAGCCCAGAGGAACAGTTGAACACTGAAGCTTTCTTT.

Many counts were recorded for this clonotype. The gene calls are TRBV11-2 and TRBJ2-3; 9 nucleotides line up with TRBD2. V dropped 3 bases and J dropped 2; count of bases not matched to a gene: 3. Germline values: CDR1 SGHAT, CDR2 FQNNGV. This CDR3 comprises 15 residues. Here the CDR3 DNA reads TGTGCCAGCAGCTTCGGACTAGCGTTCACAGATACGCAGTATTTT. As protein: CASSFGLAFTDTQYF. Full variable domain (outside the CDR3, taken from reference TRBV11-2 and TRBJ2-3): EAGVAQSPRYKIIEKRQSVAFWCNPISGHATLYWYQQILGQGPKLLIQFQNNGVVDDSQLPKDRFSAERLKGVDSTLKIQPAKLEDSAVYLCASSFGLAFTDTQYFGPGTRLTVL.

The gene calls are TRBV5-6 and TRBJ2-7, with 8 nucleotides matching TRBD2. The CDR3 length is 17 residues. With V trimmed by 2 bases and J by 2 bases, 12 bases remained unmatched. Germline loops: CDR1 SGHDT, CDR2 YYEEEE. CDR3 coding DNA: TGTGCCAGCAGCTTAAGGTCTAACGGGAGGGTGACCTACGAGCAGTACTTC. This codes for CASSLRSNGRVTYEQYF.

This clonotype was recorded once. This may stem from a read error, because a much larger clone lies one nucleotide away. V gene TRBV7-2 combines with J gene TRBJ1-6; 7 nucleotides agree with TRBD1. In germline, CDR1 is SGHTA, CDR2 FQGNSA. The CDR3 extends over 14 amino acids. The CDR3 DNA sequence: TGTGCCAGCAGCTTGACAGGGTATAGTTCACTCCTCCACTTT. It encodes CASSLTGYSSLLHF. Variable domain in full (rest from reference TRBV7-2 and TRBJ1-6): GAGVSQSPSNKVTEKGKDVELRCDPISGHTALYWYRQSLGQGLEFLIYFQGNSAPDKSGLPSDRFSAERTGGSVSTLTIQRTQQEDSAVYLCASSLTGYSSLLHFGNGTRLTVT.

The chain is built from TRBV9 and TRBJ2-7; D not resolved. Germline lookup yields CDR1 SGDLS and CDR2 YYNGEE. This CDR3 has 14 amino acids. V was cut by 0 bases and J by 4 bases, with 11 bases left in between. In nucleotides, the CDR3 is TGTGCCAGCAGCGTAGCGCAGACACCTTACGAGCAGTACTTC. It translates to CASSVAQTPYEQYF.

This clonotype came up many times. The J gene is TRBJ2-7, the V gene TRBV7-9, with D uncertain. With 4 bases removed from V and 1 base from J, the gap between germline ends came to 20 bases. The germline V gene has CDR1 SEHNR and CDR2 FQNEAQ (reference sequence). The CDR3 sequence is 17 residues long. This CDR3 reads CASSYGLGSSISYEQYF. In DNA, the CDR3 is TGTGCCAGCAGCTACGGGTTGGGCAGTTCTATTTCCTACGAGCAGTACTTC.

This clonotype was found many times. The V call is TRBV20-1, the J call TRBJ2-3, with D unresolved. V was shortened by 1 base and J by 2 bases, with 4 bases between the two germline ends. The CDR3 runs to 12 residues. Germline CDR1 reads DFQATT; CDR2 reads SNEGSKA (reference sequence). For the CDR3, the DNA is TGCAGTGCTAGAGGCCACACAGATACGCAGTATTTT. Translated, it gives CSARGHTDTQYF.

This clonotype has a count of ten or more. This chain links TRBV10-3 with TRBJ2-7; 9 bases fit TRBD2. Germline CDR1 and CDR2: ENHRY and SYGVKD. The CDR3 totals 15 residues. V gave up 0 bases and J gave up 5 bases; unmatched junction bases: 5. The CDR3 DNA follows: TGTGCCATCAGTGAGTCCGGGACTAGCATCCACGAGCAGTACTTC. This codes for CAISESGTSIHEQYF.

This clonotype was picked up a small number of times. V gene TRBV7-2 combines with J gene TRBJ2-5, with TRBD2 matching over 9 bases. The CDR3 length is 16 residues. V gave up 2 bases and J gave up 1 base; unmatched junction bases: 5. Germline values: CDR1 SGHTA, CDR2 FQGNSA. DNA for the CDR3: TGTGCCAGCAGCTTATATAGCGGGGGTTCCCAAGAGACCCAGTACTTC. Its protein product is CASSLYSGGSQETQYF.